The 26 T cell receptor beta chains presented below share a single source sample, sequenced in a study of T cell changes during pregnancy in multiple sclerosis (dated by TCRdb to the late 2010s). The library came from the immunoSEQ multiplex PCR assay. The source is immuneACCESS, and TCRdb retained only in-frame sequences with V and J called. Part of the clones is not carried over; for the studies checked, unresolved V genes explain less than half of this, and the remainder is unexplained. The table for this sample lists over 30,000 clones; approximately 88% of them were counted only once. 0.9% to 1.5% of the sample comes from the top ten. The sample was CD4+ T cells from peripheral blood mononuclear cells, taken before pregnancy. The receptors were gathered from a female donor with multiple sclerosis, enrolled in a pregnancy study.

The chain recombines TRBV27 with TRBJ2-1, with 11 bases fitting TRBD1. The trim removed 6 bases at V and 4 bases at J, leaving 8 bases unmatched. CDR1 and CDR2 from the germline V gene are MNHEY and SMNVEV (reference sequence). The CDR3 totals 16 residues. CDR3 amino acids: CASRRDRGGGYNEQFF. The CDR3 DNA follows: TGTGCCAGCAGGCGGGACAGGGGGGGAGGATACAATGAGCAGTTCTTC.

V gene TRBV5-5 combines with J gene TRBJ1-5; the D gene is possibly TRBD1 (6 bases). Germline V lookup: CDR1 SGHKS, CDR2 YYEKEE (reference sequence). V was clipped by 5 bases and J by 0 bases, with 9 bases between them. The CDR3 runs to 14 residues. CDR3 in amino acids: CASRQGVSNQPQHF. The CDR3 bases are TGTGCCAGCAGACAGGGTGTTAGCAATCAGCCCCAGCATTTT.

The chain employs TRBV18 and TRBJ2-7; TRBD2 agrees at 7 bases. V trimming: 3 bases; J trimming: 6 bases; junction bases outside the gene matches: 17. CDR1 KGHSH and CDR2 LQKENI come from the germline V gene. CDR3 length equals 17 residues. In nucleotides, the CDR3 is TGTGCCAGCTCACCTCGGGCTGTAGCGGGTGGGGCCCCCGAGCAGTACTTC. Translation gives CASSPRAVAGGAPEQYF.

The rearrangement joins TRBV29-1 to TRBJ2-7; 13 nucleotides align to TRBD2. Germline trimming cut 4 bases from V and 5 bases from J; bases unmatched to any gene: 11. This CDR3 contains 16 residues. Per germline, CDR1 SQVTM and CDR2 ANQGSEA. CDR3 DNA sequence: TGCAGCGTTGTCTACGGACTAGCGGGAGTCTACCACGAGCAGTACTTC. Protein product: CSVVYGLAGVYHEQYF.

The genes are TRBV18 and TRBJ1-1; D might be TRBD1 (6 bases). The CDR3 consists of 17 residues. Deletions cut 4 bases from V and 1 base from J, with 19 bases between. Per the germline V gene, CDR1 is KGHSH and CDR2 is LQKENI. Here the CDR3 reads CASSRTPWQGKNTEAFF. The CDR3 region has the DNA TGTGCCAGCTCACGAACGCCATGGCAGGGGAAGAACACTGAAGCTTTCTTT.

This clone was recorded once. The V gene is TRBV18, the J gene TRBJ2-5, with 7 bases that match TRBD1. Germline V gene lookup returns CDR1 KGHSH and CDR2 LQKENI. V lost 6 bases, J lost 5 bases, and 12 bases stayed unmatched. The CDR3 loop spans 15 amino acids. CDR3 DNA sequence: TGTGCCAGCTCCCCCCGGGAAGGGGGCCTGGAGACCCAGTACTTC. It is translated as CASSPREGGLETQYF.

This CDR3 reads CASSPTGGGNQPQHF. The CDR3 bases are TGTGCCAGCTCACCGACAGGGGGAGGCAATCAGCCCCAGCATTTT. The J gene is TRBJ1-5, the V gene TRBV18; 9 bases map to TRBD1. The ends lost 3 bases at V and 2 bases at J; junction bases unmatched: 2. The CDR3 covers 15 residues. Germline CDR1 KGHSH, CDR2 LQKENI.

The rearrangement joins TRBV6-1 to TRBJ2-2; D call uncertain. Germline V lookup: CDR1 MNHNS, CDR2 SASEGT. CDR3 length: 15 residues. V shed 3 bases and J shed 2 bases, with 10 bases lying between them. The CDR3 protein is CASSDVDTNTGELFF. Written as DNA, the CDR3 is TGTGCCAGCAGTGATGTCGATACTAACACCGGGGAGCTGTTTTTT.

This chain links TRBV4-2 with TRBJ1-2, with TRBD1 matching 8 bases. This CDR3 contains 16 residues. Germline-derived CDR1 and CDR2 are LGHNA and YNFKEQ. V lost 0 bases, J lost 6 bases, and 9 bases stayed unmatched. As DNA, the CDR3 is TGTGCCAGCAGCCAAGATTGGGGGGGACAGGAGGATGGCTACACCTTC. Its translation: CASSQDWGGQEDGYTF.

J is TRBJ2-5 and V is TRBV7-2; 7 bases are a match to TRBD2. V gave up 6 bases and J gave up 3 bases; unmatched junction bases: 4. Germline-derived CDR1 and CDR2 are SGHTA and FQGNSA. The CDR3 is 13 residues long. CDR3 nucleotide sequence: TGTGCCAGCAGTACTAGCGCTGAAGAGACCCAGTACTTC. Translating it yields CASSTSAEETQYF.

The V call is TRBV11-3, the J call TRBJ2-7; 8 nucleotides match TRBD2. The CDR3 is 16 amino acids. V lost 3 bases, J lost 5 bases, and 12 bases stayed unmatched. Germline V gives CDR1 SGHNT, CDR2 YENEEA. CDR3 sequence reads: CASSLGGPAGADEQYF. DNA of the CDR3: TGTGCCAGCAGCTTGGGTGGCCCAGCGGGAGCCGACGAGCAGTACTTC.

The genes are TRBV14 and TRBJ2-7; 7 bases match TRBD2. The CDR3 extends over 14 amino acids. Germline V CDR1 and CDR2: SGHDN, FVKESK. With V trimmed by 2 bases and J by 6 bases, 7 bases remained unmatched. CDR3 bases: TGTGCCAGCAGCCAACCCACTAGCGCTATCGAGCAGTACTTC. Translation gives CASSQPTSAIEQYF.

The chain is built from TRBV28 and TRBJ1-3; D perhaps matches TRBD1 (6 bases). Trimming removed 6 bases from V and 0 bases from J, with 18 bases in between. Germline CDR1 MDHEN, CDR2 SYDVKM. This CDR3 spans 17 amino acids. The CDR3 DNA reads TGTGCCAGCAGACCCCGGACAGACTTGAGCTCTGGAAACACCATATATTTT. This codes for CASRPRTDLSSGNTIYF. The entire variable domain, with the rest obtained from reference TRBV28 and TRBJ1-3, is as follows: DVKVTQSSRYLVKRTGEKVFLECVQDMDHENMFWYRQDPGLGLRLIYFSYDVKMKEKGDIPEGYSVSREKKERFSLILESASTNQTSMYLCASRPRTDLSSGNTIYFGEGSWLTVV.

CDR3 residues: CAIKNSQTNEKLFF. The CDR3 DNA sequence: TGTGCCATCAAAAACAGCCAAACTAATGAAAAACTGTTTTTT. The chain is built from TRBV10-3 and TRBJ1-4; the D is unclear. The CDR3 consists of 14 residues. The germline gives CDR1 ENHRY, CDR2 SYGVKD. Trimming removed 7 bases at V and 1 base at J, with 10 bases between.

The genes are TRBV12-5 and TRBJ2-3; the D gene is possibly TRBD2 (6 bases). The germline V and J ends were trimmed by 6 bases and 0 bases, with 13 bases remaining between them. This CDR3 contains 15 residues. From germline, CDR1 is LGHNT and CDR2 FRNRAP. The CDR3 nucleotides are TGTGCTAGTGGGCCGGGAGACACTAGCACAGATACGCAGTATTTT. Its translation: CASGPGDTSTDTQYF.

This chain connects TRBV6-5 to TRBJ2-7, with D maybe TRBD1 (6 bases). CDR3 size: 15 residues. CDR1 and CDR2 from the germline V gene are MNHEY and SVGAGI. V lost 2 bases and J 6 bases, leaving 17 bases between the germline ends. DNA for the CDR3: TGTGCCAGCAGTTACCATACAGGGCTCGGCTCCGAGCAGTACTTC. Protein sequence: CASSYHTGLGSEQYF.

The chain joins TRBV11-2 to TRBJ1-2; tentatively, D is TRBD1 (6 bases). CDR1 and CDR2 (germline): SGHAT, FQNNGV. The CDR3 spans 14 residues. V gave up 0 bases and J gave up 4 bases, with 9 bases separating them. Here the CDR3 reads CASSLDDRSYGYTF. In nucleotides, the CDR3 is TGTGCCAGCAGCTTAGACGACAGGTCCTATGGCTACACCTTC.

The rearrangement uses TRBV10-3 and TRBJ2-1; 9 bases match TRBD1. Germline-derived CDR1 and CDR2 are ENHRY and SYGVKD. With V trimmed by 5 bases and J by 7 bases, 6 bases remained unmatched. The CDR3 is made up of 14 amino acids. CDR3 residues: CAISKQGASNEQFF. CDR3 DNA: TGTGCCATCAGTAAACAGGGGGCGAGTAATGAGCAGTTCTTC.

The V gene is TRBV5-1, the J gene TRBJ2-1, with TRBD2 matching 9 bases. CDR3 size: 14 residues. Germline V gives CDR1 SGHRS, CDR2 YFSETQ. J gave up 0 bases and V 5 bases, and 0 bases lay outside the gene matches. This chain's CDR3 is CASRLAGSYNEQFF. The CDR3 nucleotides are TGCGCCAGCAGACTAGCGGGCTCCTACAATGAGCAGTTCTTC.

V gene TRBV18 combines with J gene TRBJ2-7; 7 bases fit TRBD1. The V gene end was trimmed by 4 bases and the J gene end by 0 bases; junction bases not matched to a gene: 6. Germline assignment: CDR1 KGHSH and CDR2 LQKENI. This CDR3 is 15 amino acids long. In nucleotides, the CDR3 is TGTGCCAGCTCACGAGGGGGCGAAAGCTCCTACGAGCAGTACTTC. Amino acid sequence: CASSRGGESSYEQYF. Using reference TRBV18 and TRBJ2-7 for the parts outside the CDR3, the full variable domain is NAGVMQNPRHLVRRRGQEARLRCSPMKGHSHVYWYRQLPEEGLKFMVYLQKENIIDESGMPKERFSAEFPKEGPSILRIQQVVRGDSAAYFCASSRGGESSYEQYFGPGTRLTVT.

This clone showed up just a few times. The chain links TRBV4-1 to TRBJ1-1, with TRBD1 matching over 7 bases. Germline CDR1 is MGHRA and CDR2 is YSYEKL. The V gene end was trimmed by 3 bases and the J gene end by 8 bases; junction bases not matched to a gene: 21. The CDR3 sequence is 18 residues long. The CDR3 DNA sequence: TGCGCCAGCAGCCATCCTCGGACAGGACCGTCTTCCCTAATGGAAGCTTTCTTT. Its translation: CASSHPRTGPSSLMEAFF.

The V gene is TRBV30, the J gene TRBJ2-5, with 9 bases that match TRBD2. CDR1 and CDR2 (germline): GTSNPN, SVGIG (reference sequence). J lost 2 bases, V lost 6 bases, and 7 bases had no gene match. This CDR3 is 14 amino acids long. CDR3 protein: CACDSGSGQETQYF. The CDR3 nucleotides are TGTGCCTGTGATAGCGGGAGCGGTCAAGAGACCCAGTACTTC. Full variable domain (remainder filled in from reference TRBV30 and TRBJ2-5): SQTIHQWPATLVQPVGSPLSLECTVEGTSNPNLYWYRQAAGRGLQLLFYSVGIGQISSEVPQNLSASRPQDRQFILSSKKLLLSDSGFYLCACDSGSGQETQYFGPGTRLLVL.

The CDR3 DNA reads as TGCGCCAGCAGTGTTGGACCGGGACAGGGAAGGGAAAAACTGTTTTTT. It codes for CASSVGPGQGREKLFF. The J gene is TRBJ1-4, the V gene TRBV10-2, with 9 bases identical to TRBD1. CDR1 is WSHSY and CDR2 is SAAADI in the germline V gene. J was trimmed by 8 bases and V by 4 bases; bases with no gene match: 11. CDR3 length: 16 amino acids.

This chain links TRBV5-4 with TRBJ2-6; tentatively, D is TRBD1 (6 bases). This CDR3 spans 15 amino acids. Trimming stripped 4 bases from V and 12 bases from J, with 20 bases between. Germline lookup yields CDR1 SGHNT and CDR2 YYREEE (reference sequence). This CDR3 is CASSRPGTSVGVLTF. CDR3 DNA: TGTGCCAGCAGCCGTCCCGGGACATCGGTCGGCGTCCTGACTTTC.

The V and J genes are TRBV30 and TRBJ1-2; D ambiguous. Germline CDR1 GTSNPN, CDR2 SVGIG (reference sequence). This CDR3 region has 12 residues. V lost 5 bases to trimming and J lost 8 bases, with 15 bases between them. The CDR3 region is CAWGLGRAGYTF. Written as DNA, the CDR3 is TGTGCCTGGGGCCTAGGCCGCGCGGGCTACACCTTC.

The chain has TRBV30 and TRBJ2-3; weak D call: TRBD1 (5 bases). The CDR3 sequence is 11 residues long. The ends were cut back, 5 bases at V and 7 bases at J, with 10 bases in the middle. Per the germline V gene, CDR1 is GTSNPN and CDR2 is SVGIG (reference sequence). CDR3 region: CAWAPGHTQYF. CDR3 coding DNA: TGTGCCTGGGCCCCAGGGCATACGCAGTATTTT.